The 22 T cell receptor beta chains given below trace back to one sample, sequenced in a study of CD8 T cells in Susac syndrome. Reverse transcription of roughly 0.5 to 1 ug RNA was carried out with random hexamers. TCRdb re-analysed the immunoSEQ multiplex PCR reads in MiXCR, keeping a single row per CDR3 protein. The data hold about 130,000 distinct CDR3 sequences, with 90% to 95% observed a single time. Input material: CD4+ T cells from PBMCs. These TCRs come from a human donor with multiple sclerosis.

The chain has TRBV6-5 and TRBJ2-3; possible D gene TRBD2, 6 bases. The CDR3 has 13 residues. V lost 0 bases to trimming and J lost 8 bases, with 9 bases between them. Germline assignment: CDR1 MNHEY and CDR2 SVGAGI. CDR3 in amino acids: CASSYSRGGTQYF. The CDR3, as DNA: TGTGCCAGCAGTTACTCAAGGGGAGGTACGCAGTATTTT.

This chain links TRBV3-1 with TRBJ2-1; D uncertain. In germline, CDR1 is LGHDT, CDR2 YNNKEL (reference sequence). V was shortened by 4 bases and J by 0 bases, with 10 bases between the two germline ends. The CDR3 contains 15 residues. The CDR3 coding sequence is TGTGCCAGCAGCCTACCCAGGTTCTCCTACAATGAGCAGTTCTTC. Protein: CASSLPRFSYNEQFF.

This chain connects TRBV5-1 to TRBJ1-1, with D possibly being TRBD1 (5 bases). The CDR3 has 15 amino acids. Deletions cut 3 bases from V and 4 bases from J, with 16 bases between. Per the germline V gene, CDR1 is SGHRS and CDR2 is YFSETQ. DNA of the CDR3: TGCGCCAGCAGCTCCCCCTTTAGGGGCACCACTGAAGCTTTCTTT. This codes for CASSSPFRGTTEAFF.

V usage is TRBV20-1 and J usage is TRBJ2-3, with 11 bases identical to TRBD2. Germline CDR1 is DFQATT and CDR2 is SNEGSKA (reference sequence). V was pared by 3 bases and J by 3 bases, with 8 bases of the junction left unmatched. The length of the CDR3 is 16 residues. For the CDR3, the DNA is TGCAGTGCTAGGGTTCTAGCGGGAGGAGGGACAGATACGCAGTATTTT. It yields the protein CSARVLAGGGTDTQYF.

J is TRBJ2-3 and V is TRBV30; 11 bases line up with TRBD2. The CDR3 is made up of 15 amino acids. The germline CDR1 and CDR2 sequences are GTSNPN and SVGIG (reference sequence). Unmatched junction bases numbered 7, after V lost 2 bases and J lost 6 bases. The CDR3 region has the DNA TGTGCCTGGAGTACTAGCGGGGGCCTGCCGGATACGCAGTATTTT. As protein: CAWSTSGGLPDTQYF. Complete variable domain (other parts from reference TRBV30 and TRBJ2-3): SQTIHQWPATLVQPVGSPLSLECTVEGTSNPNLYWYRQAAGRGLQLLFYSVGIGQISSEVPQNLSASRPQDRQFILSSKKLLLSDSGFYLCAWSTSGGLPDTQYFGPGTRLTVL.

The J gene is TRBJ2-5, the V gene TRBV29-1; D possibly corresponds to TRBD2 (6 bases). The CDR3 is made up of 14 amino acids. V was pared by 6 bases and J by 1 base, with 15 bases between. Per the germline V gene, CDR1 is SQVTM and CDR2 is ANQGSEA. The CDR3 nucleotides read TGCAGCGTCCCCGATGGGGGGAGCCAAGAGACCCAGTACTTC. This gives the protein CSVPDGGSQETQYF.

V is TRBV18 and J is TRBJ2-7, with TRBD1 as a possible D gene (6 bases). V was shortened by 1 base and J by 9 bases, with 16 bases between the two germline ends. The germline gives CDR1 KGHSH, CDR2 LQKENI. The CDR3 runs to 14 residues. The DNA of the CDR3 is TGTGCCAGCTCACCACTTCCACAGGGCGAGGTGCAGTACTTC. Translating gives CASSPLPQGEVQYF.

V is TRBV6-2 or TRBV6-3 and J is TRBJ2-2; D might be TRBD1 (7 bases). This CDR3 spans 14 amino acids. The germline CDR1 and CDR2 sequences are MNHEY and SVGEGT. The V gene lost 2 bases and the J gene lost 7 bases, with 11 bases spanning the gap. In DNA, the CDR3 is TGTGCCAGCAGTTACCAGGGGGGCATCGGGGAGCTGTTTTTT. Translation: CASSYQGGIGELFF.

The rearrangement uses TRBV18 and TRBJ2-3; the D is unclear. This CDR3 region has 15 residues. V lost 3 bases and J 0 bases, leaving 10 bases between the germline ends. CDR1 is KGHSH and CDR2 is LQKENI in the germline V gene. The CDR3 reads CASSPAATSTDTQYF. The CDR3 nucleotides are TGTGCCAGCTCACCGGCTGCTACTAGCACAGATACGCAGTATTTT.

V and J are TRBV7-2 and TRBJ1-4; D is perhaps TRBD1 (5 bases). V was clipped by 11 bases and J by 8 bases, with 15 bases between them. The CDR3 has 12 residues. CDR1 is SGHTA, CDR2 FQGNSA, per germline. CDR3 sequence reads: CASSGAGEKLFF. CDR3 DNA sequence: TGTGCCTCCTCTGGGGCGGGGGAAAAACTGTTTTTT.

The chain is built from TRBV6-5 and TRBJ1-1; no firm D call. Germline CDR1 MNHEY, CDR2 SVGAGI. The length of the CDR3 is 12 residues. V was trimmed by 8 bases and J by 7 bases, leaving 14 bases between them. CDR3 DNA: TGTGCCAGCGGATTGGTGGGCCTTGAAGCTTTCTTT. Protein sequence: CASGLVGLEAFF.

The rearrangement joins TRBV5-1 to TRBJ2-1; 10 bases agree with TRBD2. The germline V gene encodes CDR1 SGHRS and CDR2 YFSETQ. The CDR3 covers 15 residues. The J segment lost 8 bases and the V segment lost 1 base, leaving 6 bases of the junction unmatched. The CDR3 DNA follows: TGCGCCAGCAGCTTGTTAGCGGGAGGTGTTGATGAGCAGTTCTTC. It codes for CASSLLAGGVDEQFF.

The rearrangement joins TRBV5-4 to TRBJ2-1; D remains unclear. Trimming shortened V by 4 bases and J by 2 bases, and 7 bases separated the two germline ends. CDR1 is SGHNT, CDR2 YYREEE, per germline (reference sequence). There are 13 residues in the CDR3. The CDR3 nucleotides read TGTGCCAGCAGCGATAGTACCTACAATGAGCAGTTCTTC. Translated, it gives CASSDSTYNEQFF.

V and J are TRBV24-1 and TRBJ1-2; no firm D call. This CDR3 contains 13 residues. Trimming pared 3 bases from V and 3 bases from J, leaving 7 bases between. In germline, CDR1 is KGHDR, CDR2 SFDVKD. The CDR3 reads CATSDGHDYGYTF. The CDR3 coding sequence is TGTGCCACCAGTGATGGCCACGACTATGGCTACACCTTC.

The chain recombines TRBV3-1 with TRBJ1-2; tentative D call: TRBD1 (6 bases). V was shortened by 3 bases and J by 4 bases, with 15 bases between the two germline ends. This CDR3 has 15 residues. Germline assignment: CDR1 LGHDT and CDR2 YNNKEL (reference sequence). The CDR3 nucleotides read TGTGCCAGCAGCCAGAGGACAGAGGGATTCTATGGCTACACCTTC. Amino acids: CASSQRTEGFYGYTF. Full variable domain (rest looked up from reference TRBV3-1 and TRBJ1-2): DTAVSQTPKYLVTQMGNDKSIKCEQNLGHDTMYWYKQDSKKFLKIMFSYNNKELIINETVPNRFSPKSPDKAHLNLHINSLELGDSAVYFCASSQRTEGFYGYTFGSGTRLTVV.

The rearrangement links TRBV5-1 to TRBJ2-1; 9 bases are shared with TRBD2. The V gene end was trimmed by 3 bases and the J gene end by 5 bases; junction bases not matched to a gene: 6. Germline-derived CDR1 and CDR2 are SGHRS and YFSETQ. CDR3 length equals 15 residues. The CDR3 protein is CASSSGLAGHNEQFF. Written as DNA, the CDR3 is TGCGCCAGCAGCTCGGGACTAGCAGGCCACAATGAGCAGTTCTTC.

The chain has TRBV12-3 or TRBV12-4 and TRBJ1-2; D perhaps matches TRBD1 (6 bases). The CDR3 has 14 residues. V lost 6 bases and J lost 6, with 17 bases in between. The CDR3: CASSRTQGRDGYTF. CDR3 sequence (DNA): TGTGCCAGCAGCAGGACACAGGGAAGGGATGGCTACACCTTC.

The gene calls are TRBV30 and TRBJ2-7; 11 bases are shared with TRBD2. V lost 5 bases, J lost 4 bases, and 7 bases stayed unmatched. Per the germline V gene, CDR1 is GTSNPN and CDR2 is SVGIG (reference sequence). The CDR3 is 14 residues long. Written as DNA, the CDR3 is TGTGCCTGGGCCGGGACTAGCGGAAATTACGAGCAGTACTTC. Its protein is CAWAGTSGNYEQYF. Based on the CDR3 plus reference TRBV30 and TRBJ2-7, the full variable domain is SQTIHQWPATLVQPVGSPLSLECTVEGTSNPNLYWYRQAAGRGLQLLFYSVGIGQISSEVPQNLSASRPQDRQFILSSKKLLLSDSGFYLCAWAGTSGNYEQYFGPGTRLTVT.

The V call is TRBV3-1, the J call TRBJ1-2, with D possibly TRBD1 on 6 matching bases. This CDR3 spans 14 amino acids. The germline CDR1 and CDR2 sequences are LGHDT and YNNKEL (reference sequence). Between the trimmed V and J ends, which lost 0 bases and 4 bases, there was a span of 9 bases. This CDR3 is CASSQERGSYGYTF. Written as DNA, the CDR3 is TGTGCCAGCAGCCAAGAAAGGGGGTCCTATGGCTACACCTTC.

V is TRBV6-2 or TRBV6-3 and J is TRBJ2-7; D possibly uses TRBD1 or TRBD2 (6 bases each). The CDR3 spans 15 residues. From germline, CDR1 is MNHEY and CDR2 SVGEGT. Trimming removed 2 bases at V and 0 bases at J, with 11 bases between. The CDR3 loop reads CASSYGGGTSYEQYF. Here the CDR3 DNA reads TGTGCCAGCAGTTACGGAGGGGGGACCTCCTACGAGCAGTACTTC.

In DNA, the CDR3 is TGTGCCACCCCTAAGGCCGGGAACACTGAAGCTTTCTTT. Protein product: CATPKAGNTEAFF. The rearrangement joins TRBV28 to TRBJ1-1; the D is unclear. Trimming stripped 10 bases from V and 1 base from J, with 13 bases between. Germline V gene data show CDR1 as MDHEN and CDR2 as SYDVKM. This CDR3 spans 13 amino acids.

This sequence joins TRBV6-1 and TRBJ2-4, with 8 bases aligning to TRBD2. The germline CDR1 and CDR2 sequences are MNHNS and SASEGT. The CDR3 sequence is 14 residues long. Losses at the gene ends were 2 bases for V and 8 bases for J; bases not matched to a gene: 5. The CDR3 DNA sequence: TGTGCCAGCAGTGAACCGGGAGGGCTCGACATTCAGTACTTC. Its translation: CASSEPGGLDIQYF.